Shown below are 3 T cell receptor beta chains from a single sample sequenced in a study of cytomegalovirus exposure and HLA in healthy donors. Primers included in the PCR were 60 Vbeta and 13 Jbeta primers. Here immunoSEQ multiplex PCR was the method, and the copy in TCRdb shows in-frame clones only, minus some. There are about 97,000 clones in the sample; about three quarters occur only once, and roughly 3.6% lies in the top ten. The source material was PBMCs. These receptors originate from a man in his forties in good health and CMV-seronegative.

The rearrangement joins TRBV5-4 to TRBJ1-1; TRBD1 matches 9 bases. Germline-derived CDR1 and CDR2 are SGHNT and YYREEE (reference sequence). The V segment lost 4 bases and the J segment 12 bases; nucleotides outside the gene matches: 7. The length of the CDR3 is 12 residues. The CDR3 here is CASSRRDRESFF. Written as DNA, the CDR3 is TGTGCCAGCAGCCGAAGGGACAGGGAGTCTTTCTTT. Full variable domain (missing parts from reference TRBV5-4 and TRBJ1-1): ETGVTQSPTHLIKTRGQQVTLRCSSQSGHNTVSWYQQALGQGPQFIFQYYREEENGRGNFPPRFSGLQFPNYSSELNVNALELDDSALYLCASSRRDRESFFGQGTRLTVV.

CDR3 nucleotides: TGCGCCAGTAGGACAGCGAACACCGGGGAGCTGTTTTTT. Translation: CASRTANTGELFF. The chain links TRBV10-1 to TRBJ2-2; tentatively, D is TRBD1 (6 bases). Germline CDR1 and CDR2: WNHNN and SYGVQD (reference sequence). The V end was cut by 9 bases, the J end by 0 bases, with 8 bases between. This CDR3 is built from 13 residues.

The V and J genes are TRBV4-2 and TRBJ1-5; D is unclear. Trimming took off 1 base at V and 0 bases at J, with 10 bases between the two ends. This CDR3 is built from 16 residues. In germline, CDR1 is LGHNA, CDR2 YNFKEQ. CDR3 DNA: TGTGCCAGCAGCCAAGGTCTGGACTATAGCAATCAGCCCCAGCATTTT. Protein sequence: CASSQGLDYSNQPQHF.